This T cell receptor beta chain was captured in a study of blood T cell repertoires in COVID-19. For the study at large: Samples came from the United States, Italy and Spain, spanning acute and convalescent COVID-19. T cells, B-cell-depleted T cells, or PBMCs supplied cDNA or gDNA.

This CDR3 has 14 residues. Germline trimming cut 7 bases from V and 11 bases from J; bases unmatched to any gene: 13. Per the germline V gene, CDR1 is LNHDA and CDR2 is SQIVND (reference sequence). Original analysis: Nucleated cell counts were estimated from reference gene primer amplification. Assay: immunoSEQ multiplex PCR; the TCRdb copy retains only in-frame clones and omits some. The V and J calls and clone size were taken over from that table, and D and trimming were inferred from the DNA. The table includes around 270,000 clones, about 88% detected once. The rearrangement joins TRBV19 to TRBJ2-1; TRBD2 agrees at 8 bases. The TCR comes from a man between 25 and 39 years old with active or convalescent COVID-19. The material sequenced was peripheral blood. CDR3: CASTGERGPGKQFF. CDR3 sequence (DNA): TGTGCCAGTACTGGTGAGCGGGGGCCAGGAAAGCAGTTCTTC.